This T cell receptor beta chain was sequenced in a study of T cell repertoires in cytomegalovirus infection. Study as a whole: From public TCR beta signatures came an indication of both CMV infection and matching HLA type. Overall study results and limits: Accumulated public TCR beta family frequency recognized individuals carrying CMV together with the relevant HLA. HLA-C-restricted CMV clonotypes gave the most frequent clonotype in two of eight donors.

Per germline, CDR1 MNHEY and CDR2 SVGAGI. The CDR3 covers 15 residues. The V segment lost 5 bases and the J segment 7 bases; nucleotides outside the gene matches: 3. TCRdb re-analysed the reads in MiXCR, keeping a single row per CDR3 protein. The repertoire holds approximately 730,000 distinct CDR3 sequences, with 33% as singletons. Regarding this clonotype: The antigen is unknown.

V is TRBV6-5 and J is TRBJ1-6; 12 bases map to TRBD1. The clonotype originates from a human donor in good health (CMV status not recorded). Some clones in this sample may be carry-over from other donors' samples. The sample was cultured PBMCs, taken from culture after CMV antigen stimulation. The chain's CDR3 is CASSGTGGGNSPLHF. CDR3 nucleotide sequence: TGTGCCAGCAGTGGGACAGGGGGCGGGAATTCACCCCTCCACTTT.